This T cell receptor (beta chain) appears in the sequencing data of a study of blood T cell repertoires in COVID-19. As for the study in general: Researchers got acute and convalescent COVID-19 samples from the United States, Italy and Spain.

This CDR3 has 17 amino acids. Looked up from germline, CDR1 is SGHDN and CDR2 is FVKESK. The trim removed 1 base at V and 2 bases at J, leaving 6 bases unmatched. Living in about two dozen US areas, the participants were between roughly 18 and 89 years of age. Cohort allocation depended upon clinical history that participants reported. Original methodology: Using reference gene primer amplification, nucleated cell counts were estimated. Here immunoSEQ multiplex PCR was the method, and the copy in TCRdb shows in-frame clones only, minus some. V, J and clone size are taken as reported in that table, and D and trimming were inferred from the DNA itself. The sample holds 210,000 or so clones, around 90% seen once.

Sequenced sample: PBMCs or T cells enriched from blood (not recorded which). The clonotype comes from a woman aged 30 to 39 who had been exposed to COVID-19. The rearrangement uses TRBV14 and TRBJ2-3, with 10 nucleotides matching TRBD2. The CDR3 DNA follows: TGTGCCAGCAGCCAAGGGCTAGCGGGAGCCCTCACAGATACGCAGTATTTT. Translation gives CASSQGLAGALTDTQYF.